The sample holds a few counts of the clone carrying this T cell receptor beta chain. TCRdb redid the calling of the 5' RACE reads with MiXCR, one entry per CDR3 protein. The table has roughly 700,000 distinct CDR3 sequences, 8.6% seen once; the top ten hold 0.98%. This record comes from a study of identical twins. From germline, CDR1 is DFQATT and CDR2 SNEGSKA (reference sequence). There are 13 residues in the CDR3. V shed 7 bases and J shed 4 bases, with 14 bases lying between them. The data also belong to a second study, concerning yellow fever vaccine responses in identical twins.

The V and J genes are TRBV20-1 and TRBJ1-5, with D tentatively TRBD1 (6 bases). This receptor was obtained from a woman under 30 in good health. Source material: PBMCs. Here the CDR3 reads CSVPGVSNQPQHF. In DNA, the CDR3 is TGCAGTGTACCAGGGGTCTCTAATCAGCCCCAGCATTTT.